This T cell receptor beta chain is from a study of technical replicates of blood from a handful of donors. Measured with immunoSEQ multiplex PCR; TCRdb has only the in-frame clones, and not every one. The table shows about 88,000 clones, with roughly 94% occurring only once. This clone was seen just once. V was shortened by 2 bases and J by 4 bases, with 12 bases between the two germline ends. The CDR3 length is 15 residues. Germline V gene sequence: CDR1 MDHEN, CDR2 SYDVKM. The sequence was obtained from a human donor in good health. The material sequenced was T cells isolated from PBMCs. The V and J genes are TRBV28 and TRBJ2-1, with a possible D match to TRBD2 (7 bases). The CDR3 bases are TGTGCCAGCAGTTTAGAGGGAGGGGGTTACAATGAGCAGTTCTTC. Protein product: CASSLEGGGYNEQFF.